The 21 T cell receptor beta chains below come from one sample, sequenced in a study of cytomegalovirus exposure and HLA in healthy donors. 60 Vbeta and 13 Jbeta primers were used in PCR. Clones were read by immunoSEQ multiplex PCR, and TCRdb kept only the in-frame ones, dropping some. The sample includes more than 150,000 clones, roughly 80% of them seen just once. Source material: PBMCs. The origin of the receptors is a boy younger than 10 in good health and CMV-seronegative.

V gene TRBV9 combines with J gene TRBJ2-1; D might be TRBD2 (6 bases). This CDR3 region has 16 residues. The V end was cut by 4 bases, the J end by 3 bases, with 17 bases between. The germline V gene encodes CDR1 SGDLS and CDR2 YYNGEE. CDR3 nucleotides: TGTGCCAGCAGCTCCCATAGCGGCTCGCTCTACAATGAGCAGTTCTTC. Protein: CASSSHSGSLYNEQFF. Full variable domain (remainder filled in from reference TRBV9 and TRBJ2-1): DSGVTQTPKHLITATGQRVTLRCSPRSGDLSVYWYQQSLDQGLQFLIQYYNGEERAKGNILERFSAQQFPDLHSELNLSSLELGDSALYFCASSSHSGSLYNEQFFGPGTRLTVL.

This chain links TRBV21-1 with TRBJ2-1; the listed D gene, TRBD1, was not tested against the DNA. TRBV21-1 is reported as a pseudogene. CDR3 length equals 15 residues. The CDR3 bases are TGTGCCAGCAGCAAAGGGGACAGGGGCTACAATGAGCAGTTCTTC. It translates to CASSKGDRGYNEQFF.

The chain combines TRBV2 with TRBJ2-7; the match to TRBD1 covers 8 bases. The CDR3 has 13 residues. Germline V lookup: CDR1 SNHLY, CDR2 FYNNEI. The trim removed 8 bases at V and 5 bases at J, leaving 8 bases unmatched. In DNA form, the CDR3 reads TGTGCCAGCTCTGGACAGGGCGGCGACGAGCAGTACTTC. It translates to CASSGQGGDEQYF.

The chain has TRBV7-2 and TRBJ2-7; D is unclear. V was trimmed by 4 bases and J by 2 bases, leaving 12 bases between them. CDR3 length: 14 residues. Looked up from germline, CDR1 is SGHTA and CDR2 is FQGNSA. The CDR3 coding sequence is TGTGCCAGCAGCTCCCCCCACCGGGCCTACGAGCAGTACTTC. Residues: CASSSPHRAYEQYF.

The rearrangement uses TRBV30 and TRBJ1-2; D is uncertain. The CDR3 spans 13 residues. Germline V CDR1 and CDR2: GTSNPN, SVGIG (reference sequence). V dropped 5 bases and J dropped 1 base, with 11 bases sitting between them. For the CDR3, the DNA is TGTGCCTGGTTGGAGCAGTTTAACTATGGCTACACCTTC. Residues: CAWLEQFNYGYTF. Full variable domain (missing parts from reference TRBV30 and TRBJ1-2): SQTIHQWPATLVQPVGSPLSLECTVEGTSNPNLYWYRQAAGRGLQLLFYSVGIGQISSEVPQNLSASRPQDRQFILSSKKLLLSDSGFYLCAWLEQFNYGYTFGSGTRLTVV.

The V call is TRBV6-1, the J call TRBJ2-1; TRBD1 might be the D (5 bases). The V gene's germline CDR1 is MNHNS and CDR2 SASEGT. Trimming cost V 3 bases and J 6 bases, with 9 bases left between them. CDR3 size: 13 residues. CDR3 region: CASSDRAVNEQFF. In DNA, the CDR3 is TGTGCCAGCAGTGACAGGGCTGTCAATGAGCAGTTCTTC.

The gene calls are TRBV28 and TRBJ1-2; TRBD1 agrees at 8 bases. The ends lost 5 bases at V and 13 bases at J; junction bases unmatched: 3. CDR3 length equals 10 residues. CDR1 is MDHEN, CDR2 SYDVKM, per germline. CDR3 residues: CASSPTGGTF. CDR3 sequence (DNA): TGTGCCAGCAGTCCCACAGGGGGCACCTTC.

The chain is built from TRBV11-2 and TRBJ2-7; 9 bases agree with TRBD1. The ends lost 5 bases at V and 3 bases at J; junction bases unmatched: 2. CDR1 and CDR2 (germline): SGHAT, FQNNGV. This CDR3 has 13 residues. This chain's CDR3 is CASSAGQGYEQYF. DNA for the CDR3: TGTGCCAGCAGCGCGGGACAGGGCTACGAGCAGTACTTC.

The chain couples TRBV5-1 to TRBJ2-1; TRBD2 agrees at 14 bases. The germline V gene encodes CDR1 SGHRS and CDR2 YFSETQ. The CDR3 spans 18 residues. The V segment lost 3 bases and the J segment 6 bases; nucleotides outside the gene matches: 11. In nucleotides, the CDR3 is TGCGCCAGCAGCTACACACCGGGACTAGCGGGAGTCGTCAATGAGCAGTTCTTC. Encoded protein: CASSYTPGLAGVVNEQFF.

On this clone itself: One end of the junction fails to match germline, which may point to a read error. The CDR3 nucleotides are TGTGCCAGCAGTCCGGGACAGGGTGAAAAACTGTTTTTT. Protein product: CASSPGQGEKLFF. The rearrangement uses TRBV10-3 and TRBJ1-4; TRBD1 matches 9 bases. Germline assignment: CDR1 ENHRY and CDR2 SYGVKD. The CDR3 covers 13 residues.

This clone has just a few counts. The gene calls are TRBV27 and TRBJ1-4; a possible D gene is TRBD1 (6 bases). The germline V gene has CDR1 MNHEY and CDR2 SMNVEV (reference sequence). This CDR3 contains 14 residues. The V end lost 3 bases, the J end lost 7 bases, and 12 bases lay between the germline ends. The CDR3 sequence: CASSFRGGGEKLFF. The CDR3 bases are TGTGCCAGCAGTTTTCGAGGGGGGGGTGAAAAACTGTTTTTT.

The chain couples TRBV7-2 to TRBJ2-7, with D perhaps TRBD2 (6 bases). The V gene's germline CDR1 is SGHTA and CDR2 FQGNSA. The CDR3 sequence is 16 residues long. V was cut by 5 bases and J by 2 bases, with 19 bases left in between. The CDR3 DNA reads as TGTGCCAGCAGCCCACCTGGAGGGAGGTATACCTACGAGCAGTACTTC. The encoded protein is CASSPPGGRYTYEQYF.

This clone has just a few counts. The chain's CDR3 is CSVSRTSNYEQYF. As DNA, the CDR3 is TGCAGCGTTTCACGGACAAGCAACTACGAGCAGTACTTC. The V and J genes are TRBV29-1 and TRBJ2-7, with D possibly TRBD1 on 5 matching bases. Germline assignment: CDR1 SQVTM and CDR2 ANQGSEA. This CDR3 contains 13 residues. Trimming pared 5 bases from V and 3 bases from J, leaving 14 bases between.

V is TRBV6-6 and J is TRBJ2-3; TRBD2 matches 7 bases. J lost 2 bases, V lost 4 bases, and 9 bases had no gene match. CDR3 size: 16 residues. CDR1 MNHNY and CDR2 SVGAGI come from the germline V gene (reference sequence). The CDR3 region has the DNA TGTGCCAGCAGTTTCTCGGGGGAGGGGATCACAGATACGCAGTATTTT. The encoded protein is CASSFSGEGITDTQYF.

The V call is TRBV25-1, the J call TRBJ2-5; perhaps TRBD2 as D (6 bases). The J call may not be correct, given that the DNA end is closer to TRBJ2-7. There are 15 residues in the CDR3. Germline CDR1 and CDR2: MGHDK and SYGVNS. The CDR3 DNA sequence: TGTGCCAGCAGTGAAAATGCAGGAGGGACCTACGAGCAGTACTTC. It yields the protein CASSENAGGTYEQYF.

This clone was recorded once. CDR3 DNA: TGTGCCAGCAGTGCGGGACAGTCCCTTAATCAGCCCCAGCATTTT. Amino acids: CASSAGQSLNQPQHF. V usage is TRBV25-1 and J usage is TRBJ1-5, with 7 bases aligning to TRBD1. V shed 4 bases and J 4 bases; nucleotides not matched to a gene: 7. The CDR3 extends over 15 amino acids. CDR1 MGHDK and CDR2 SYGVNS come from the germline V gene. Variable domain in full (rest from reference TRBV25-1 and TRBJ1-5): EADIYQTPRYLVIGTGKKITLECSQTMGHDKMYWYQQDPGMELHLIHYSYGVNSTEKGDLSSESTVSRIRTEHFPLTLESARPSHTSQYLCASSAGQSLNQPQHFGDGTRLSIL.

The chain recombines TRBV27 with TRBJ2-5; a weak D match, TRBD2 (5 bases). V lost 8 bases and J 9 bases, leaving 16 bases between the germline ends. CDR3 length: 12 residues. Per germline, CDR1 MNHEY and CDR2 SMNVEV (reference sequence). CDR3 coding DNA: TGTGCCAGCGGCACCCGGGGTCGAGCCCAGTACTTC. It codes for CASGTRGRAQYF.

This chain links TRBV29-1 with TRBJ2-7; tentative D call: TRBD1 (5 bases). Trimming removed 6 bases from V and 3 bases from J, with 15 bases in between. The CDR3 sequence is 13 residues long. CDR1 and CDR2 from the germline V gene are SQVTM and ANQGSEA. The CDR3 sequence: CSVHGRVDYEQYF. Here the CDR3 DNA reads TGCAGCGTCCACGGCAGGGTTGACTACGAGCAGTACTTC.

J is TRBJ1-2 and V is TRBV5-1; weak D call: TRBD1 (6 bases). V dropped 4 bases and J dropped 3 bases, with 19 bases sitting between them. Germline-derived CDR1 and CDR2 are SGHRS and YFSETQ. The CDR3 length is 16 residues. The CDR3 bases are TGCGCCAGCAGCCTAAACAGGATACAGGGAGACTATGGCTACACCTTC. It codes for CASSLNRIQGDYGYTF.

This chain links TRBV2 with TRBJ2-2; TRBD1 agrees at 8 bases. This CDR3 contains 17 residues. V shed 3 bases, J shed 1 base, and the junction held 7 bases outside the gene matches. From germline, CDR1 is SNHLY and CDR2 FYNNEI. The CDR3 spells CASSDPFGTGNTGELFF. CDR3 nucleotides: TGTGCCAGCAGTGACCCCTTCGGGACAGGGAACACCGGGGAGCTGTTTTTT.

The chain couples TRBV30 to TRBJ1-1, with D possibly being TRBD1 (6 bases). The germline gives CDR1 GTSNPN, CDR2 SVGIG (reference sequence). The V and J ends lost 4 bases and 2 bases respectively, with 11 bases between them. This CDR3 is 13 amino acids long. DNA of the CDR3: TGTGCCTGGATTAGCAGGGGTAACACTGAAGCTTTCTTT. Protein product: CAWISRGNTEAFF.